The 5 T cell receptor beta chains presented below share a single source sample, sequenced in a study of blood T cells in healthy people across ages. Through a sample-barcoded 5' primer and a J-beta primer mix, a second PCR was run for roughly 7 to 11 cycles. One entry per CDR3 protein, called by TCRdb with MiXCR from the 5' RACE reads. The sample has roughly 1,700,000 distinct CDR3 sequences; approximately 30% are singletons. Sample: blood. The receptors were gathered from a woman aged 25 to 39 in good health.

This clonotype came up many times. The chain has TRBV6-5 and TRBJ1-1; D call uncertain. Germline CDR1 reads MNHEY; CDR2 reads SVGAGI. This CDR3 spans 14 amino acids. V was shortened by 0 bases and J by 2 bases, with 7 bases between the two germline ends. The CDR3 nucleotides read TGTGCCAGCAGTTACTCTCCTTCCAACACTGAAGCTTTCTTT. Protein sequence: CASSYSPSNTEAFF.

There are a few counts of this clonotype. This sequence joins TRBV29-1 and TRBJ1-1, with no clear D. The germline V and J ends were trimmed by 6 bases and 6 bases, with 17 bases remaining between them. Germline V gene data show CDR1 as SQVTM and CDR2 as ANQGSEA. This CDR3 is built from 13 residues. The CDR3 here is CSVLKFGVAEAFF. In DNA form, the CDR3 reads TGCAGCGTCCTTAAATTCGGAGTCGCTGAAGCTTTCTTT. Combining the CDR3 with reference TRBV29-1 and TRBJ1-1 gives the whole variable domain SAVISQKPSRDICQRGTSLTIQCQVDSQVTMMFWYRQQPGQSLTLIATANQGSEATYESGFVIDKFPISRPNLTFSTLTVSNMSPEDSSIYLCSVLKFGVAEAFFGQGTRLTVV.

This clonotype was seen repeatedly, ten times or more. The chain couples TRBV10-1 to TRBJ2-7; D is perhaps TRBD1 or TRBD2 (6 bases each). The V and J ends lost 4 bases and 7 bases respectively, with 17 bases between them. Germline V gives CDR1 WNHNN, CDR2 SYGVQD (reference sequence). This CDR3 contains 14 residues. This CDR3 is CASSVSGAWGEQYF. CDR3 bases: TGCGCCAGCAGTGTTTCGGGGGCATGGGGTGAGCAGTACTTC.

This clonotype was counted only a few times. The CDR3 region is CASLWGGYTGELFF. CDR3 in DNA: TGTGCCAGCCTCTGGGGAGGGTACACCGGGGAGCTGTTTTTT. J is TRBJ2-2 and V is TRBV12-3 or TRBV12-4; TRBD2 matches at 7 bases. With 8 bases clipped from V and 3 bases from J, the junction kept 6 bases outside the gene matches. CDR3 length: 14 residues.

This clonotype has just a few counts. This chain uses TRBV7-8 with TRBJ2-3, with 14 bases lining up with TRBD2. The trim removed 4 bases at V and 4 bases at J, leaving 7 bases unmatched. The CDR3 has 17 residues. Germline V gene sequence: CDR1 SGHVS, CDR2 FQNEAQ. The CDR3 loop reads CASSSRLAGGPADTQYF. The CDR3, as DNA: TGTGCCAGCAGCTCGCGACTAGCGGGAGGGCCGGCAGATACGCAGTATTTT.